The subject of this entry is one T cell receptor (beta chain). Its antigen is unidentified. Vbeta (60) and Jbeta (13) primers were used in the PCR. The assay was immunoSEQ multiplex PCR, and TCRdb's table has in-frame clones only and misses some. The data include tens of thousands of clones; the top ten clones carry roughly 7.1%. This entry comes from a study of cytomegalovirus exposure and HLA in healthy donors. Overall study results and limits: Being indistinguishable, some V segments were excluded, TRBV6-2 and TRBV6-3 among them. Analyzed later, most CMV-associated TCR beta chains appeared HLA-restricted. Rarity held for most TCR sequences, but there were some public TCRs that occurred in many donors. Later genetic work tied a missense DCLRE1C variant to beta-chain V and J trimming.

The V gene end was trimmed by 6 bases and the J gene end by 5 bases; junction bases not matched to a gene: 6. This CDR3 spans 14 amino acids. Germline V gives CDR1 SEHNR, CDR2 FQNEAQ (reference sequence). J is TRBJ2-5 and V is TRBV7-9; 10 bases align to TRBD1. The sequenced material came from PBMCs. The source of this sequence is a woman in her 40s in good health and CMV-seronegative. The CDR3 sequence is CASSKDRGLETQYF. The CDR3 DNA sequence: TGTGCCAGCAGTAAAGACAGGGGGCTGGAGACCCAGTACTTC. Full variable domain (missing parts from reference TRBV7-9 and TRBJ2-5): DTGVSQNPRHKITKRGQNVTFRCDPISEHNRLYWYRQTLGQGPEFLTYFQNEAQLEKSRLLSDRFSAERPKGSFSTLEIQRTEQGDSAMYLCASSKDRGLETQYFGPGTRLLVL.